This paragraph reports one T cell receptor beta chain. This CDR3 has 15 amino acids. Germline V gives CDR1 SGHRS, CDR2 YFSETQ. V shed 4 bases and J 5 bases; nucleotides not matched to a gene: 10. This record comes from a study of blood T cell repertoires in COVID-19. Overall study context: Samples of COVID-19 (acute and convalescent) were obtained from the United States, Italy and Spain. From T cells, B-cell-depleted T cells, or PBMCs came the material, which was cDNA or gDNA.

Per the authors' pipeline: Reference gene primer amplification gave nucleated cell count estimates. Measured with immunoSEQ multiplex PCR; TCRdb has only the in-frame clones, and not every one. Clonal size and the V and J genes are those of that table, whereas D and trimming came from the DNA. The sample lists under 300,000 clones, around four fifths occurring once. The rearrangement joins TRBV5-1 to TRBJ2-7, with 9 bases identical to TRBD1. Sequenced material: peripheral blood. This TCR derives from a man younger than 45 who had recovered from COVID-19. CDR3 in amino acids: CASSRLSGQGDEQYF. The CDR3 bases are TGCGCCAGCAGCCGATTGTCGGGACAGGGTGACGAGCAGTACTTC.